Listed here are 10 T cell receptor beta chains from one sample, sequenced in a study of CD8 T cells in Susac syndrome. When the RNA was reverse transcribed, random hexamers were used with an input of roughly 0.5 to 1 ug. TCRdb re-called the immunoSEQ multiplex PCR reads through MiXCR, storing one row per CDR3 protein. The sample yields 50,000 or so distinct CDR3 sequences, about 91% seen once. The source material was CD8+ T cells from PBMCs. The source is a human donor in good health.

The J gene is TRBJ2-1, the V gene TRBV7-9; D perhaps matches TRBD1 (6 bases). Trimming removed 1 base at V and 5 bases at J, with 12 bases between. The CDR3 contains 15 residues. Germline-derived CDR1 and CDR2 are SEHNR and FQNEAQ (reference sequence). The CDR3 region is CASSLGYRDHNEQFF. The CDR3 DNA sequence: TGTGCCAGCAGCTTAGGATACAGGGACCACAATGAGCAGTTCTTC.

This sequence joins TRBV4-2 and TRBJ2-2; no firm D call. Per germline, CDR1 LGHNA and CDR2 YNFKEQ. The CDR3 runs 16 residues. Trimming pared 0 bases from V and 8 bases from J, leaving 16 bases between. CDR3 loop: CASSQDAMSHWGELFF. DNA of the CDR3: TGTGCCAGCAGCCAAGATGCCATGTCTCACTGGGGGGAGCTGTTTTTT.

The V call is TRBV20-1, the J call TRBJ2-1, with D maybe TRBD2 (7 bases). This CDR3 comprises 16 residues. Trimming removed 3 bases at V and 0 bases at J, with 15 bases between. CDR1 is DFQATT and CDR2 is SNEGSKA in the germline V gene (reference sequence). The CDR3 spells CSARPRGASSYNEQFF. The CDR3 DNA reads as TGCAGTGCTAGGCCCCGGGGGGCTAGCTCCTACAATGAGCAGTTCTTC.

V and J are TRBV29-1 and TRBJ2-1; 10 bases are a match to TRBD1. There are 12 residues in the CDR3. Unmatched junction bases numbered 5, after V lost 6 bases and J lost 9 bases. Germline CDR1 and CDR2: SQVTM and ANQGSEA. The CDR3 sequence: CSVATGGGEQFF. CDR3 bases: TGCAGCGTGGCGACAGGGGGCGGTGAGCAGTTCTTC.

The J gene is TRBJ1-2, the V gene TRBV7-9; TRBD1 aligns across 11 bases. Germline CDR1 reads SEHNR; CDR2 reads FQNEAQ (reference sequence). Unmatched junction bases numbered 2, after V lost 5 bases and J lost 0 bases. The CDR3 contains 15 residues. The CDR3 bases are TGTGCCAGCAGCGGACAGGGGGCGGCTAACTATGGCTACACCTTC. It codes for CASSGQGAANYGYTF.

The chain uses TRBV9 and TRBJ2-5; TRBD1 might be the D (6 bases). V lost 0 bases and J lost 4, with 10 bases in between. CDR1 SGDLS and CDR2 YYNGEE come from the germline V gene. This CDR3 spans 14 amino acids. CDR3 sequence (DNA): TGTGCCAGCAGCGTAGAGGGGGAGCGAGAGACCCAGTACTTC. It specifies CASSVEGERETQYF.

This chain links TRBV7-9 with TRBJ2-3; 14 positions match TRBD2. This CDR3 comprises 15 residues. The germline CDR1 and CDR2 sequences are SEHNR and FQNEAQ (reference sequence). The J segment lost 5 bases and the V segment lost 3 bases, leaving 1 base of the junction unmatched. CDR3 sequence: CASSLTSGREDTQYF. In DNA, the CDR3 is TGTGCCAGCAGCTTGACTAGCGGGAGGGAAGATACGCAGTATTTT.

The table lists this clonotype with a count of one. The genes are TRBV3-1 and TRBJ2-7, with D possibly TRBD2 on 6 matching bases. V dropped 3 bases and J dropped 2 bases, with 14 bases sitting between them. Germline CDR1 and CDR2: LGHDT and YNNKEL (reference sequence). CDR3 length: 15 residues. CDR3 residues: CASSQGTREAYEQYF. DNA for the CDR3: TGTGCCAGCAGCCAGGGGACCAGGGAGGCCTACGAGCAGTACTTC.

CDR3 region: CASSSVAVDSSYNEQFF. The CDR3 bases are TGTGCCAGCAGTTCCGTGGCAGTCGATAGCTCCTACAATGAGCAGTTCTTC. This chain uses TRBV27 with TRBJ2-1; no clear D. Germline CDR1 is MNHEY and CDR2 is SMNVEV (reference sequence). The CDR3 loop spans 17 amino acids. V was cut by 4 bases and J by 0 bases, with 16 bases left in between.

The chain links TRBV6-1 to TRBJ1-1, with D maybe TRBD1 (6 bases). CDR1 MNHNS and CDR2 SASEGT come from the germline V gene. Trimming took 11 bases from V and 1 from J, leaving 11 bases between them. The CDR3 extends over 12 amino acids. The CDR3, as DNA: TGTGCCGGGGGACACCAGAACACTGAAGCTTTCTTT. It encodes CAGGHQNTEAFF.